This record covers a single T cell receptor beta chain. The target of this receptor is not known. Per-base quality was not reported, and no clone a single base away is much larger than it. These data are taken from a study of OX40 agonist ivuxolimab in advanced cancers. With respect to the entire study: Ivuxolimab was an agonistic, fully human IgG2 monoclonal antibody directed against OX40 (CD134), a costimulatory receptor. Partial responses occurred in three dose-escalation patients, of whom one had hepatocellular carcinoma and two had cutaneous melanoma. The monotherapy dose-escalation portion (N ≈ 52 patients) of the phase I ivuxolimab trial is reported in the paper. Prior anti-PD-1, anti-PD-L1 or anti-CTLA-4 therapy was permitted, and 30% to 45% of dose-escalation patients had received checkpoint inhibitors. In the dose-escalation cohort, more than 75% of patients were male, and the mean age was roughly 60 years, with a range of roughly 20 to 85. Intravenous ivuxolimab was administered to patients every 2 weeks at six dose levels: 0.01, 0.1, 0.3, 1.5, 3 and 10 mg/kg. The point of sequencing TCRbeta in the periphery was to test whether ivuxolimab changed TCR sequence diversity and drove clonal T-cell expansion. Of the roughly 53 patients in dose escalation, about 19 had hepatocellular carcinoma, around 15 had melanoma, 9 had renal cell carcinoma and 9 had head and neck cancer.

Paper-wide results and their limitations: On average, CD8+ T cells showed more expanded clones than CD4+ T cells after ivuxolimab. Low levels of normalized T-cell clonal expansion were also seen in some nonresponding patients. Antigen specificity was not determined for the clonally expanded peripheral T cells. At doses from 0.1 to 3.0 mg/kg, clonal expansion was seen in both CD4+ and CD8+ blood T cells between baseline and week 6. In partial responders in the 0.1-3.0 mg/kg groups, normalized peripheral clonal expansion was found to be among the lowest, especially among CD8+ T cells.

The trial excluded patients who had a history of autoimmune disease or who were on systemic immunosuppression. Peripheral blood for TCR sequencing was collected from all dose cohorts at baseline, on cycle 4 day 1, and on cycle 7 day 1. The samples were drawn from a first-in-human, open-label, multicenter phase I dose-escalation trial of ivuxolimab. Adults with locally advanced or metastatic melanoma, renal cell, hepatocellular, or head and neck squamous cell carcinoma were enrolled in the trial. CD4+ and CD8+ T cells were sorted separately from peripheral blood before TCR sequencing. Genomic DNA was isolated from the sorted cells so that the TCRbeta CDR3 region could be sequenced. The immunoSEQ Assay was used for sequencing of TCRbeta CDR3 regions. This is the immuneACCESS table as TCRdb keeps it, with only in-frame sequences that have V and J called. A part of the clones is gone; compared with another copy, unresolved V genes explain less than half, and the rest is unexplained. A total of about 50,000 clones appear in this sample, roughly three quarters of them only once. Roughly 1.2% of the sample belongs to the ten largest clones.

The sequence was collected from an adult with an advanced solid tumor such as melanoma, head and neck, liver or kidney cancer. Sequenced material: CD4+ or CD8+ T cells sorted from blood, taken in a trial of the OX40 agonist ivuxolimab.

The CDR3 region: CASLSSGSPDTQYF. The nucleotides are TGTGCCAGCCTATCGAGCGGGAGTCCAGATACGCAGTATTTT. Rearrangement joined TRBV2 to TRBJ2-3; 8 central bases correspond to TRBD2. Inclusive of the bounding cysteine and phenylalanine, the CDR3 is 14 residues long. The retained sequence is limited to the CDR3, 42 bases, with the frame set at the first base. V trim: 8 bases; J trim: 4 bases; unmatched bases: 8. The germline V gene specifies SNHLY as CDR1 and FYNNEI as CDR2.